Each of the 27 T cell receptor beta chains below was sequenced from the same sample in a study of beta chain features in type 1 diabetes (dated by TCRdb to the late 2010s). The library was obtained by the immunoSEQ multiplex PCR assay. All of the isolated RNA was reverse transcribed with the High Capacity cDNA Reverse Transcription Kit, so expressed TCRB transcripts were sequenced. In TCRdb, the immuneACCESS table is reduced to in-frame sequences with V and J assigned. These tables do not hold every clone; where another copy was compared, an unresolved V gene accounts for under half, and the others remain unexplained. The sample table shows about 220,000 clones, and 9.5% to 13% are seen once. The ten biggest clones cover approximately 1.5% of the sample. Input material: central memory CD4+ T cells from blood. Receptors originate from a young man in good health.

This clone was counted at least ten times. The chain combines TRBV5-5 with TRBJ1-5, with TRBD1 identical over 10 bases. CDR3 length: 14 residues. CDR1 SGHKS and CDR2 YYEKEE come from the germline V gene (reference sequence). The junction had 5 bases not matched to a gene; V was cut back by 4 bases and J by 7 bases. This chain's CDR3 is CASSGQGDRQPQHF. The CDR3, as DNA: TGTGCCAGCAGCGGACAGGGGGACCGGCAGCCCCAGCATTTT. Full variable domain (outside the CDR3, taken from reference TRBV5-5 and TRBJ1-5): DAGVTQSPTHLIKTRGQQVTLRCSPISGHKSVSWYQQVLGQGPQFIFQYYEKEERGRGNFPDRFSARQFPNYSSELNVNALLLGDSALYLCASSGQGDRQPQHFGDGTRLSIL.

This clone was seen more than once but under ten times. This chain connects TRBV5-1 to TRBJ2-1; no definite D call. The V gene's germline CDR1 is SGHRS and CDR2 YFSETQ. CDR3 size: 17 residues. V was clipped by 0 bases and J by 7 bases, with 20 bases between them. The CDR3 DNA sequence: TGCGCCAGCAGCTTGGTAGTAGGCGGTAGTTTCGTTAATGAGCAGTTCTTC. Its translation is CASSLVVGGSFVNEQFF.

This clone was counted only a few times. The rearrangement links TRBV5-6 to TRBJ2-3; TRBD1 agrees at 8 bases. The CDR3 runs to 17 residues. The germline V gene has CDR1 SGHDT and CDR2 YYEEEE. Losses at the gene ends were 2 bases for V and 2 bases for J; bases not matched to a gene: 10. The CDR3 sequence: CASSFPTTGGYTDTQYF. The CDR3 nucleotides read TGTGCCAGCAGCTTCCCCACCACAGGGGGTTACACAGATACGCAGTATTTT.

This clone was found a few times. This chain connects TRBV5-4 to TRBJ1-1; possibly TRBD1 for D (5 bases). The CDR3 spans 13 residues. V gave up 2 bases and J gave up 3 bases, with 8 bases separating them. Germline CDR1 reads SGHNT; CDR2 reads YYREEE (reference sequence). The CDR3 reads CASSFGRDTEAFF. The CDR3 DNA reads as TGTGCCAGCAGCTTCGGCAGGGACACTGAAGCTTTCTTT.

This chain links TRBV5-1 with TRBJ2-7; D gene uncertain. The V and J ends lost 3 bases and 5 bases respectively, with 9 bases between them. CDR1 is SGHRS and CDR2 is YFSETQ in the germline V gene. The CDR3 runs 12 residues. DNA for the CDR3: TGCGCCAGCAGCTCTGGAGTGGACGAGCAGTACTTC. Its protein is CASSSGVDEQYF.

V and J are TRBV6-5 and TRBJ1-2, with a weak D call TRBD1 (6 bases). V was cut by 5 bases and J by 3 bases, with 7 bases left in between. Germline V CDR1 and CDR2: MNHEY, SVGAGI. This CDR3 spans 12 amino acids. Here the CDR3 reads CASSGGYYGYTF. CDR3 nucleotides: TGTGCCAGCAGTGGGGGCTACTATGGCTACACCTTC.

The genes are TRBV12-5 and TRBJ2-1, with 8 bases lining up with TRBD1. Germline CDR1 LGHNT, CDR2 FRNRAP. The CDR3 loop spans 15 amino acids. J was trimmed by 4 bases and V by 6 bases; bases with no gene match: 8. The CDR3 DNA follows: TGTGCTAGTGGGACTGGGACAGGACCATACAATGAGCAGTTCTTC. Translated: CASGTGTGPYNEQFF.

This chain uses TRBV29-1 with TRBJ2-2; tentatively, D is TRBD1 or TRBD2 (5 bases each). This CDR3 is 11 amino acids long. CDR1 is SQVTM, CDR2 ANQGSEA, per germline. The CDR3 sequence: CSAGTTGELFF. The DNA of the CDR3 is TGCAGTGCCGGGACCACCGGGGAGCTGTTTTTT.

There are a few counts of this clone. V and J are TRBV7-2 and TRBJ2-1, with D tentatively TRBD1 (5 bases). Germline lookup yields CDR1 SGHTA and CDR2 FQGNSA. V was pared by 2 bases and J by 5 bases, with 13 bases between. This CDR3 contains 15 residues. CDR3 nucleotide sequence: TGTGCCAGCAGCTTATTGGGGCCCGTAGACAATGAGCAGTTCTTC. Residues: CASSLLGPVDNEQFF.

This clone was observed many times. The V and J genes are TRBV5-4 and TRBJ2-5, with D uncertain. Trimming took 3 bases from V and 0 from J, leaving 0 bases between them. The CDR3 is made up of 11 amino acids. Germline assignment: CDR1 SGHNT and CDR2 YYREEE (reference sequence). DNA for the CDR3: TGTGCCAGCAGCTACCAAGAGACCCAGTACTTC. This gives the protein CASSYQETQYF. The whole variable domain, filled in from reference TRBV5-4 and TRBJ2-5, reads ETGVTQSPTHLIKTRGQQVTLRCSSQSGHNTVSWYQQALGQGPQFIFQYYREEENGRGNFPPRFSGLQFPNYSSELNVNALELDDSALYLCASSYQETQYFGPGTRLLVL.

V is TRBV6-5 and J is TRBJ1-2; the D is unclear. The CDR3 contains 12 residues. Looked up from germline, CDR1 is MNHEY and CDR2 is SVGAGI. V was trimmed by 6 bases and J by 6 bases, leaving 11 bases between them. The chain's CDR3 is CASSRGSDGYTF. The CDR3 nucleotides are TGTGCCAGCAGCCGAGGATCCGATGGCTACACCTTC.

This clone was seen more than once but under ten times. The chain carries TRBV30 and TRBJ2-3; 8 bases fit TRBD1. V lost 8 bases to trimming and J lost 1 base; unmatched junction nucleotides: 5. The CDR3 spans 13 residues. CDR1 and CDR2 from the germline V gene are GTSNPN and SVGIG (reference sequence). For the CDR3, the DNA is TGTGCCGGGACAGGATCCGGCACAGATACGCAGTATTTT. Protein product: CAGTGSGTDTQYF.

The DNA for the CDR3 is TGTGCCAGCAGCTTAGTTACCGGGGGTAATGAGCAGTTCTTC. Translating it yields CASSLVTGGNEQFF. The rearrangement joins TRBV7-9 to TRBJ2-1; possible D gene TRBD2, 6 bases. The ends were cut back, 1 base at V and 7 bases at J, with 11 bases in the middle. Germline lookup yields CDR1 SEHNR and CDR2 FQNEAQ (reference sequence). This CDR3 comprises 14 residues.

This clone has more than one count but fewer than ten. The chain joins TRBV28 to TRBJ2-5, with 9 bases identical to TRBD2. Looked up from germline, CDR1 is MDHEN and CDR2 is SYDVKM. With V trimmed by 4 bases and J by 1 base, 7 bases remained unmatched. CDR3 length: 16 amino acids. In DNA, the CDR3 is TGTGCCAGCAGTTCCCTCAGACTAGCGGTCCAAGAGACCCAGTACTTC. Translating it yields CASSSLRLAVQETQYF.

This clone was seen only a few times. The chain joins TRBV7-9 to TRBJ2-3, with D uncertain. V gave up 3 bases and J gave up 6 bases, with 7 bases separating them. In germline, CDR1 is SEHNR, CDR2 FQNEAQ (reference sequence). The CDR3 runs to 12 residues. CDR3 protein: CASSLGWDTQYF. The CDR3 region has the DNA TGTGCCAGCAGCTTGGGGTGGGATACGCAGTATTTT.

The chain combines TRBV5-1 with TRBJ1-1; D gene uncertain. The CDR3 totals 13 residues. Germline V gene data show CDR1 as SGHRS and CDR2 as YFSETQ. V lost 4 bases, J lost 4 bases, and 11 bases lay in between. The CDR3 reads CASSEGRATEAFF. DNA for the CDR3: TGCGCCAGCAGCGAAGGTAGGGCCACTGAAGCTTTCTTT.

The V and J genes are TRBV7-9 and TRBJ2-4; tentatively, D is TRBD1 (6 bases). The V gene's germline CDR1 is SEHNR and CDR2 FQNEAQ (reference sequence). This CDR3 comprises 15 residues. V was shortened by 5 bases and J by 9 bases, with 20 bases between the two germline ends. As DNA, the CDR3 is TGTGCCAGCAGCGACTTCGCGGCAGGGGTGGGCATTCAGTACTTC. It specifies CASSDFAAGVGIQYF.

This clone was seen repeatedly, ten times or more. The chain links TRBV7-2 to TRBJ1-1; no definite D call. V was shortened by 5 bases and J by 0 bases, with 10 bases between the two germline ends. The CDR3 extends over 14 amino acids. Germline-derived CDR1 and CDR2 are SGHTA and FQGNSA. The CDR3 DNA follows: TGTGCCAGCAGCCCAGACACGCTGAACACTGAAGCTTTCTTT. Translating it yields CASSPDTLNTEAFF.

The genes are TRBV29-1 and TRBJ2-1; the match to TRBD2 covers 7 bases. The length of the CDR3 is 16 residues. Losses at the gene ends were 0 bases for V and 2 bases for J; bases not matched to a gene: 7. The V gene's germline CDR1 is SQVTM and CDR2 ANQGSEA. The CDR3 bases are TGCAGCGTTGAAGATCCTGACGGGAGGACCTACAATGAGCAGTTCTTC. This encodes CSVEDPDGRTYNEQFF.

The table lists this clone with a few counts. The chain uses TRBV29-1 and TRBJ1-5; TRBD1 might be the D (5 bases). Germline V gene sequence: CDR1 SQVTM, CDR2 ANQGSEA. Trimming left V 4 bases short and J 2 bases short, with 12 bases between. The CDR3 length is 14 residues. CDR3 bases: TGCAGCGTTGCGGCAGGGTTCGGCAATCAGCCCCAGCATTTT. Protein: CSVAAGFGNQPQHF.

This clone was detected a few times. The DNA for the CDR3 is TGCAGCGTTGAACAGGGCGGAGAGACCCAGTACTTC. Its translation is CSVEQGGETQYF. The J gene is TRBJ2-5, the V gene TRBV29-1; possibly TRBD1 for D (5 bases). From germline, CDR1 is SQVTM and CDR2 ANQGSEA. This CDR3 contains 12 residues. The ends were cut back, 2 bases at V and 4 bases at J, with 8 bases in the middle.

The chain joins TRBV6-6 to TRBJ1-5; tentative D call: TRBD1 (6 bases). Deletions cut 5 bases from V and 0 bases from J, with 8 bases between. Germline assignment: CDR1 MNHNY and CDR2 SVGAGI (reference sequence). This CDR3 has 14 amino acids. The chain's CDR3 is CASSNRDSNQPQHF. DNA for the CDR3: TGTGCCAGCAGTAACAGGGATAGCAATCAGCCCCAGCATTTT.

This clone came up many times. The J gene is TRBJ2-2, the V gene TRBV9; possibly TRBD1 for D (5 bases). CDR1 is SGDLS and CDR2 is YYNGEE in the germline V gene. V dropped 2 bases and J dropped 4 bases, with 15 bases sitting between them. This CDR3 contains 16 residues. Here the CDR3 DNA reads TGTGCCAGCAGCGTCAGGGATGGGTATGGCACCGGGGAGCTGTTTTTT. Protein product: CASSVRDGYGTGELFF. The whole variable domain, filled in from reference TRBV9 and TRBJ2-2, reads DSGVTQTPKHLITATGQRVTLRCSPRSGDLSVYWYQQSLDQGLQFLIQYYNGEERAKGNILERFSAQQFPDLHSELNLSSLELGDSALYFCASSVRDGYGTGELFFGEGSRLTVL.

This clone was seen a handful of times. V usage is TRBV27 and J usage is TRBJ1-2; 11 bases align to TRBD1. Germline trimming cut 5 bases from V and 4 bases from J; bases unmatched to any gene: 6. The CDR3 has 15 residues. Germline values: CDR1 MNHEY, CDR2 SMNVEV (reference sequence). The CDR3 nucleotides read TGTGCCAGCAGTGGACAGGGGGCATATGGCTATGGCTACACCTTC. Its translation is CASSGQGAYGYGYTF.

There are many counts of this clone. V is TRBV29-1 and J is TRBJ2-1; 11 bases are a match to TRBD2. This CDR3 is built from 14 residues. V shed 3 bases and J 5 bases; nucleotides not matched to a gene: 3. CDR1 and CDR2 (germline): SQVTM, ANQGSEA. The CDR3, as DNA: TGCAGCGTTGACCCTAGCGGGAGGAACAATGAGCAGTTCTTC. It yields the protein CSVDPSGRNNEQFF.

The chain joins TRBV30 to TRBJ2-3; 10 nucleotides agree with TRBD2. With 4 bases clipped from V and 5 bases from J, the junction kept 6 bases outside the gene matches. This CDR3 has 14 amino acids. From germline, CDR1 is GTSNPN and CDR2 SVGIG (reference sequence). The CDR3 protein is CAWNALAGEDTQYF. Written as DNA, the CDR3 is TGTGCCTGGAATGCTCTAGCGGGGGAAGATACGCAGTATTTT. Supplemented by reference TRBV30 and TRBJ2-3, the full variable domain reads SQTIHQWPATLVQPVGSPLSLECTVEGTSNPNLYWYRQAAGRGLQLLFYSVGIGQISSEVPQNLSASRPQDRQFILSSKKLLLSDSGFYLCAWNALAGEDTQYFGPGTRLTVL.

The rearrangement joins TRBV7-9 to TRBJ2-7; no clear D gene. The CDR3 length is 12 residues. Germline CDR1 is SEHNR and CDR2 is FQNEAQ (reference sequence). Trimming cost V 4 bases and J 2 bases, with 6 bases left between them. CDR3 sequence reads: CASSWIAYEQYF. In nucleotides, the CDR3 is TGTGCCAGCAGCTGGATTGCCTACGAGCAGTACTTC.